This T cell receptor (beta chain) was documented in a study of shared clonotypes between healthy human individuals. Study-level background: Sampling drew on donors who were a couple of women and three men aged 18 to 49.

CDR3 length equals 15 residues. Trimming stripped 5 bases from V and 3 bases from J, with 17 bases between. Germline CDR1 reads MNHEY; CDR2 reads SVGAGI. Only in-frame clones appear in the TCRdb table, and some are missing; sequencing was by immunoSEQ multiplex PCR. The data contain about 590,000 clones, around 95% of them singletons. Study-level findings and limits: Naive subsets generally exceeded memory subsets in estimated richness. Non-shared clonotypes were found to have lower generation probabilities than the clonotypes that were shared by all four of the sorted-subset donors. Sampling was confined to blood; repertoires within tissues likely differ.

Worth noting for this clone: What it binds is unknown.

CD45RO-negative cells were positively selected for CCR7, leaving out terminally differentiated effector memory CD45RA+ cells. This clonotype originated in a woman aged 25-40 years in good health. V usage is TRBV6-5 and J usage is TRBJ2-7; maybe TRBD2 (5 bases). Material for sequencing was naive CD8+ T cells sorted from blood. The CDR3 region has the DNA TGTGCCAGCAGTCCCGGGGTCCTCGGAGTCTACGAGCAGTACTTC. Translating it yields CASSPGVLGVYEQYF.